This is a list of T cell receptor beta chains from one sample in a study of cytomegalovirus exposure and HLA in healthy donors. Sequenced by immunoSEQ multiplex PCR; TCRdb stores in-frame clones only, minus some. In the table there are about 43,000 clones, 70% to 80% of which are singletons. Sequenced material: PBMCs. These TCRs come from a man younger than 45 in good health and CMV-seronegative. CDR3s include the opening cysteine and the closing phenylalanine or tryptophan. A D gene is named only where the DNA matches it firmly. Only part of the rows carry a size: once, few, many, or a class if the clone is expanded.

CAGNVGLGLGSSTEAFF	TGTGCCGGGAACGTAGGACTCGGGTTGGGGTCGAGCACTGAAGCTTTCTTT	-	TRBV30	TRBJ1-1	few
CASSLGPLGGPGNTIYF	TGTGCCAGCAGCTTAGGACCATTGGGGGGACCTGGAAACACCATATATTTT	-	TRBV7-8	TRBJ1-3	-
CASSFPTGWRAFF	TGTGCCAGCAGTTTCCCAACGGGGTGGAGAGCTTTCTTT	-	TRBV28	TRBJ1-1	-
CASSGAGVYEQYF	TGTGCCAGCAGCGGCGCGGGGGTCTACGAGCAGTACTTC	TRBD2	TRBV7-9	TRBJ2-7	-
CASSSRDFSTDTQYF	TGTGCCAGCAGCTCTCGGGACTTTAGCACAGATACGCAGTATTTT	-	TRBV7-2	TRBJ2-3	once
CASSDGHYGYTF	TGTGCCAGCAGTGACGGTCACTATGGCTACACCTTC	-	TRBV6-1	TRBJ1-2	few
CASSRGQGTDTQYF	TGTGCCAGCAGCCGGGGACAGGGGACAGATACGCAGTATTTT	TRBD1	TRBV5-5	TRBJ2-3	-
CASSSGRPLAEQYF	TGTGCCAGCTCTAGTGGGAGACCTTTAGCCGAGCAGTACTTC	-	TRBV6-5	TRBJ2-7	-
CASSSGQIPTDTQYF	TGTGCCAGCAGTTCCGGACAGATACCCACAGATACGCAGTATTTT	-	TRBV28	TRBJ2-3	-
CASSSKLAGAYNEQFF	TGTGCCAGCAGTTCAAAACTAGCGGGAGCCTACAATGAGCAGTTCTTC	TRBD2	TRBV28	TRBJ2-1	-
CASSLALAGETQYF	TGTGCCAGCAGCTTAGCGCTAGCTGGAGAGACCCAGTACTTC	-	TRBV7-2	TRBJ2-5	-
CASSPPDGTPNPYNEQFF	TGTGCCAGCTCACCACCGGACGGGACACCCAATCCCTACAATGAGCAGTTCTTC	-	TRBV18	TRBJ2-1	-
CASSLEQTNTEAFF	TGTGCCAGCAGCTTAGAACAGACGAACACTGAAGCTTTCTTT	-	TRBV7-4	TRBJ1-1	once
CSSSLGLAGTDTQYF	TGTTCCAGCAGCTTAGGGCTAGCCGGCACAGATACGCAGTATTTT	-	TRBV7-9	TRBJ2-3	-
CSARLAGPVGELFF	TGCAGCGCCAGACTAGCGGGACCCGTCGGGGAGCTGTTTTTT	TRBD2	TRBV29-1	TRBJ2-2	-
CASSSRRSLNTGELFF	TGTGCCAGCAGCAGCCGTCGGAGTTTGAACACCGGGGAGCTGTTTTTT	-	TRBV7-2	TRBJ2-2	-
CASTATGKGSNQPQHF	TGTGCCAGCACCGCGACAGGGAAAGGTAGCAATCAGCCCCAGCATTTT	TRBD1	TRBV28	TRBJ1-5	-
CASSPAWGGLAGDSYEQYF	TGTGCCAGCAGTCCTGCCTGGGGGGGCTTGGCGGGGGATTCCTACGAGCAGTACTTC	-	TRBV27	TRBJ2-7	-
CASSPRSGTGYGYTF	TGTGCCAGCTCACCACGGTCAGGGACAGGCTATGGCTACACCTTC	TRBD1	TRBV18	TRBJ1-2	once
CASSRAGDRTYEQYF	TGTGCCAGCAGCCGGGCGGGCGACAGGACCTACGAGCAGTACTTC	-	TRBV5-5	TRBJ2-7	-
CASSSFPGQGLPLPGNTIYF	TGTGCCAGCAGCTCGTTTCCGGGACAGGGGCTACCACTCCCTGGAAACACCATATATTTT	TRBD1	TRBV11-3	TRBJ1-3	-
CASSPGTGIQETQYF	TGTGCCAGCAGCCCCGGGACAGGGATACAAGAGACCCAGTACTTC	TRBD1	TRBV5-4	TRBJ2-5	-
CASSPLDLGNTGELFF	TGTGCCAGCTCACCCCTTGACCTAGGGAACACCGGGGAGCTGTTTTTT	-	TRBV18	TRBJ2-2	-
CASSRAGGAGTDTQYF	TGCGCCAGCAGCCGGGCGGGGGGGGCTGGCACAGATACGCAGTATTTT	TRBD2	TRBV4-1	TRBJ2-3	-
CASSPREVGILEETQYF	TGTGCCAGTAGTCCTCGAGAGGTAGGTATATTAGAAGAGACCCAGTACTTC	-	TRBV19	TRBJ2-5	-
CASSLLAERDEQYF	TGTGCCAGCAGTTTACTAGCGGAGAGGGACGAGCAGTACTTC	TRBD2	TRBV27	TRBJ2-7	-
CASSPGGSLSPLHF	TGTGCCAGCAGTCCAGGGGGTTCGCTTTCACCCCTCCACTTT	TRBD1	TRBV27	TRBJ1-6	once
CASGSGTSTYNEQFF	TGCGCCAGCGGATCCGGGACTAGCACTTACAATGAGCAGTTCTTC	TRBD2	TRBV4-1	TRBJ2-1	-
CSVEGPLVGTEAFF	TGCAGCGTTGAGGGGCCGCTGGTGGGGACTGAAGCTTTCTTT	-	TRBV29-1	TRBJ1-1	once
CASSSRDRATEQFF	TGTGCCAGCAGCTCTCGGGACAGGGCAACTGAGCAGTTCTTC	TRBD1	TRBV5-5	TRBJ2-1	-
CSATNRGHEQYF	TGCAGCGCGACTAACAGGGGCCACGAGCAGTACTTC	TRBD1	TRBV29-1	TRBJ2-7	few
CASSLVRAGDVRETQYF	TGTGCCAGCAGCTTAGTGCGAGCGGGAGATGTCCGGGAGACCCAGTACTTC	TRBD2	TRBV7-2	TRBJ2-5	-
CASSQDGGGDEKLFF	TGCGCCAGCAGCCAAGATGGAGGGGGCGATGAAAAACTGTTTTTT	TRBD1	TRBV4-3	TRBJ1-4	once
CASTGANTEAFF	TGCGCCAGCACCGGAGCGAACACTGAAGCTTTCTTT	-	TRBV10-2	TRBJ1-1	-
CASSLSRLAGDYEQYF	TGTGCCAGCAGTTTATCCCGACTAGCGGGAGACTACGAGCAGTACTTC	TRBD2	TRBV27	TRBJ2-7	-
CASSQGSSQYF	TGTGCCAGCAGCCAAGGGAGCTCCCAGTACTTC	-	TRBV6-5	TRBJ2-5	once
CASSPDWGLTEAFF	TGTGCCAGCAGTCCCGATTGGGGCCTAACGGAAGCTTTCTTT	-	TRBV6-5	TRBJ1-1	-
CASSHHREGLMARHTEAFF	TGTGCCAGTAGTCATCATCGGGAAGGGCTCATGGCTAGGCACACTGAAGCTTTCTTT	-	TRBV19	TRBJ1-1	-
CASSQTGSGEKLFF	TGTGCCAGCAGCCAGACAGGGAGTGGAGAAAAACTGTTTTTT	TRBD1	TRBV13	TRBJ1-4	-
CASSRTLAGGPGELFF	TGTGCCAGCAGCAGGACTCTAGCGGGAGGGCCAGGGGAGCTGTTTTTT	TRBD2	TRBV5-6	TRBJ2-2	-
CASSVQTSGSYEQYF	TGTGCCAGCAGTGTTCAAACTAGCGGCTCCTACGAGCAGTACTTC	TRBD2	TRBV28	TRBJ2-7	-
CASSLSRLADAKFSYEQYF	TGTGCCAGCAGTTTATCTCGACTAGCGGACGCCAAGTTCTCCTACGAGCAGTACTTC	TRBD2	TRBV27	TRBJ2-7	-
CASSPWTSGIVNEQFF	TGTGCCAGCAGTCCCTGGACTAGCGGGATAGTCAATGAGCAGTTCTTC	TRBD2	TRBV27	TRBJ2-1	-
CASSLGGASNQPQHF	TGTGCCAGCAGCTTGGGCGGAGCTAGCAATCAGCCCCAGCATTTT	-	TRBV5-4	TRBJ1-5	-
CASIPLAGNTDTQYF	TGTGCCAGCATCCCACTAGCGGGGAACACAGATACGCAGTATTTT	TRBD2	TRBV6-1	TRBJ2-3	-
CASSYPGSREQYF	TGTGCCAGCAGTTACCCCGGGTCCCGCGAGCAGTACTTC	-	TRBV6-6	TRBJ2-7	-
CASKERVLNSPLHF	TGTGCCAGCAAAGAGAGAGTGCTTAATTCACCCCTCCACTTT	-	TRBV2	TRBJ1-6	-
CSSSYLAGVGEQYF	TGTTCCAGCAGCTACCTAGCGGGAGTCGGTGAGCAGTACTTC	TRBD2	TRBV7-9	TRBJ2-7	-
CASSPGTGSYEQYF	TGTGCCAGCAGCCCCGGGACAGGGTCCTACGAGCAGTACTTC	TRBD1	TRBV6-6	TRBJ2-7	once
CASSLAGYSYNEQFF	TGTGCCAGCAGCCTAGCGGGATATTCCTACAATGAGCAGTTCTTC	TRBD2	TRBV6-1	TRBJ2-1	-
CASRKQGPSNQPQHF	TGTGCCAGCAGGAAACAGGGCCCCAGCAATCAGCCCCAGCATTTT	-	TRBV28	TRBJ1-5	-
CASSRKQQRSSGASPVAQYF	TGCGCCAGCAGCCGGAAGCAGCAGAGGTCGAGCGGGGCTTCCCCCGTGGCCCAGTACTTC	TRBD2	TRBV5-1	TRBJ2-5	-
CASSPGGYSYEQYF	TGTGCCAGCAGCCCAGGCGGGTACTCCTACGAGCAGTACTTC	-	TRBV7-2	TRBJ2-7	once
CAGLDKEYGYTF	TGTGCCGGCTTGGACAAAGAGTATGGCTACACCTTC	-	TRBV11-2	TRBJ1-2	-
CASRRPGLAGGEETQYF	TGTGCCAGCAGGCGTCCGGGACTAGCGGGAGGGGAAGAGACCCAGTACTTC	TRBD2	TRBV27	TRBJ2-5	-
CASSLARGVSYEQYF	TGTGCCAGCAGCTTAGCCAGGGGGGTCTCCTACGAGCAGTACTTC	-	TRBV11-3	TRBJ2-7	-
CASSVGGSGRGEQYF	TGTGCCAGCAGCGTAGGGGGTAGCGGGAGAGGGGAGCAGTACTTC	TRBD2	TRBV9	TRBJ2-7	-
CASSSLGTGFSGGELFF	TGCGCCAGCAGCTCACTCGGGACAGGGTTTAGTGGCGGGGAGCTGTTTTTT	TRBD1	TRBV5-1	TRBJ2-2	-
CASSNVKQEPPYEQYF	TGTGCCAGCAGCAATGTCAAACAGGAGCCTCCCTACGAGCAGTACTTC	-	TRBV21-1	TRBJ2-7	-
CASPLLSGKNYEQYF	TGTGCCAGCCCTCTCCTTTCGGGAAAAAACTACGAGCAGTACTTC	-	TRBV6-5	TRBJ2-7	-